The subject of this entry is one T cell receptor (beta chain). This clone was counted ten times or more. Its antigen is unknown. Base qualities are not recorded, but no much larger clone differs from it by a single base. Library construction relied on PCR. Sequencing was performed on an Illumina HiSeq 4000. The TCR beta-chain CDR3 region of each patient was profiled by high-throughput sequencing. In the original analysis: A classifier to discriminate distant-metastatic papillary thyroid cancer patients was built from CDR3 differences across clinicopathological groups. Repertoire diversity was assessed with the Shannon index, and tumor-blood repertoire similarity with the Morisita-Horn index. The public reads were quality trimmed at Q25 with fastp and then assembled into clones with MiXCR by TCRdb, keeping productive beta chains. What appears here as the V and J calls and clone size reflects TCRdb's work, not the paper's. The sample yields 45,000 to 50,000 clones; roughly a fifth were counted once. The ten largest clones represent around 3.8% of the sample.

The source of the sample is a study of metastatic and nonmetastatic thyroid tumors (dated by TCRdb to 2020 to 2022). In terms of the full investigation: Repertoires were compared across peripheral blood and tumor or nodule tissue samples from malignant and benign thyroid patients.

No patient had received any treatment before thyroid surgery. Using T-cell receptor beta sequencing, the researchers looked back retrospectively at clinical samples from patients, gathered between about 2012 and 2018. CDR3 length: 16 amino acids, cysteine to phenylalanine. Only the CDR3 DNA is retained, 48 bases long and in frame from the first base. Clipping removes 4 bases from V and 7 bases from J, with 11 as the unmatched junction base count. The germline V gene gives CDR1 as SGHRS and CDR2 as YFSETQ. Overall results and qualifications from the work: In both blood and tumor samples, malignant tumors were reported to have significantly higher TCR beta diversity than benign nodules.

Specimen: blood. The rearranged segments are TRBV5-1 and TRBJ2-3; 11 central bases correspond to TRBD2. The origin of this receptor is a male donor with papillary thyroid cancer or a benign thyroid nodule (not recorded which). Some clones in this sample may be carry-over from other donors' samples. The CDR3 has the sequence CASSPGLAGVPNTQYF. The DNA sequence follows: TGCGCCAGCAGCCCCGGACTAGCGGGTGTACCCAATACGCAGTATTTT.